This record concerns one T cell receptor (beta chain) sequence. The data were taken from a study of blood T cell repertoires in COVID-19. The wider study: Sources were T cells, B-cell-depleted T cells, or PBMCs; the material itself was cDNA or gDNA.

Per the original methods: Amplification of reference gene primers provided the estimated nucleated cell counts. Sequencing used immunoSEQ multiplex PCR; TCRdb keeps in-frame clones, though not all of them. V, J and clone size are those of that table, while D and trimming were read from the DNA. The sample includes about 110,000 clones, roughly 88% of them seen just once. This CDR3 is 15 amino acids long. Germline loops: CDR1 KGHSH, CDR2 LQKENI. V dropped 8 bases and J dropped 4; count of bases not matched to a gene: 11. The sequenced material came from peripheral blood. The clonotype originates from a woman between 50 and 59 years old with active or convalescent COVID-19. This sequence joins TRBV18 and TRBJ2-3; 8 bases agree with TRBD2. The CDR3: CASTRRREGADTQYF. The CDR3 nucleotides are TGTGCCAGCACCCGGCGACGGGAGGGAGCAGATACGCAGTATTTT.